The clone carrying this TCR beta chain turned up a few times. Its antigen is currently unknown. The data are from a study of blood T cells in healthy people across ages. The second PCR ran roughly 7 to 12 cycles with a sample-barcoded 5' primer and J-beta primers. Via MiXCR, TCRdb re-called the 5' RACE reads, giving one row per CDR3 protein. Of some 760,000 distinct CDR3 sequences in the sample, just under 25% are singletons; the top ten hold approximately 4%. Points from the study as a whole: As naive T cell percentage varied, TCR beta diversity correlated strongly with it.

The same data also went into a second study, on T cells of mothers and their children.

The TCR comes from a boy aged 5 to 17 in good health. The sample consisted of blood.

In DNA, the CDR3 is TGTGCCAGCAGGACCGGGACTAGCGGGAACAATGAGCAGTTCTTC. This gives the protein CASRTGTSGNNEQFF. The V gene is TRBV7-9, the J gene TRBJ2-1, with 13 bases that match TRBD2. The CDR3 sequence is 15 residues long. CDR1 SEHNR and CDR2 FQNEAQ come from the germline V gene (reference sequence). The J segment lost 5 bases and the V segment lost 6 bases, leaving 4 bases of the junction unmatched.